This TCR beta chain stems from a study of T cell responses to AZD1222 COVID-19 vaccine. Study outcomes and limitations: Repertoires were obtained only post-peak T cell response. Nearly half of the spike-specific TCRs reportedly recognize variant regions that carry no mutations.

Note on this clone: Its antigen remains unidentified.

The CDR3 has 17 residues. Germline V lookup: CDR1 SGHDT, CDR2 YYEEEE. Deletions cut 0 bases from V and 0 bases from J, with 12 bases between. The data were produced by immunoSEQ multiplex PCR, yet TCRdb's version contains in-frame clones alone and is incomplete. Among around 99,000 clones listed, roughly 90% were seen once. The rearrangement joins TRBV5-6 to TRBJ2-2; perhaps D is TRBD1 or TRBD2 (6 bases each). The sequencing here drew on peripheral blood, taken 28 days after the second AZD1222 dose. This receptor was identified in an adult who received the AZD1222 COVID-19 vaccine. The CDR3 DNA reads TGTGCCAGCAGCTTGGAGGGGGGTCAATCGAACACCGGGGAGCTGTTTTTT. This codes for CASSLEGGQSNTGELFF.